This TCR beta chain was captured in a study of immune evolution from preneoplasia to lung adenocarcinoma. Repertoires were generated with immunoSEQ multiplex PCR, while TCRdb's copy carries only in-frame clones and drops some. Of thousands of clones listed, roughly 80% are singletons. From germline, CDR1 is SGHDT and CDR2 YYEEEE. The V end was cut by 4 bases, the J end by 3 bases, with 20 bases between. The CDR3 runs to 16 residues. This receptor was taken from a donor older than 65 with lung adenocarcinoma. The V call is TRBV5-6, the J call TRBJ2-7; no reliable D call. What was sequenced was FFPE minimally invasive lung adenocarcinoma tissue. The CDR3 coding sequence is TGTGCCAGCAGCAGATCTGACCGGGTTCTACTCTACGAGCAGTACTTC. This encodes CASSRSDRVLLYEQYF.